This T cell receptor (beta chain) was found in a study of CD8 T cells in ankylosing spondylitis. Germline V gene sequence: CDR1 SGHRS, CDR2 YFSETQ. Trimming at V came to 4 bases and at J to 1 base, leaving 6 bases not matched to a gene. This CDR3 is built from 16 residues. From the 5' RACE reads, TCRdb called clonotypes with MiXCR, one entry per CDR3 protein. The data contain about 190,000 distinct CDR3 sequences, 13% of them singletons. This clonotype was detected many times. This sequence originates from a female donor with ankylosing spondylitis or in good health (not recorded which). The sequenced sample was blood, either unsorted or a sorted T cell fraction (not recorded which). The chain recombines TRBV5-1 with TRBJ2-1, with TRBD2 identical over 9 bases. The CDR3 bases are TGCGCCAGCAGCGACTCTGCGGGAGGGTCCTACAATGAGCAGTTCTTC. Translating it yields CASSDSAGGSYNEQFF.